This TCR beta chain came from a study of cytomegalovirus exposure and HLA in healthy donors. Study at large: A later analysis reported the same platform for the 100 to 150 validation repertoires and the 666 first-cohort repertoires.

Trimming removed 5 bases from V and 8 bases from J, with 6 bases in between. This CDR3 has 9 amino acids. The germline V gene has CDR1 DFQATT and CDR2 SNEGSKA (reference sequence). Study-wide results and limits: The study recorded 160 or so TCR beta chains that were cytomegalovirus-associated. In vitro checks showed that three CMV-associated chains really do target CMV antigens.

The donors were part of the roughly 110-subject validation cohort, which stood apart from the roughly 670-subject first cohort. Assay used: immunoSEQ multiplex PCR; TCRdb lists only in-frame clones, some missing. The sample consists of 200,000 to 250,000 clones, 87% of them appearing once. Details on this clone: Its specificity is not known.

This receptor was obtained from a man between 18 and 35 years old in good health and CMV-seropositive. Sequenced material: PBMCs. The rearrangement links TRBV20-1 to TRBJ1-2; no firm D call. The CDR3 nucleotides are TGCAGTGCTGGTCTAGGCTACACCTTC. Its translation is CSAGLGYTF.